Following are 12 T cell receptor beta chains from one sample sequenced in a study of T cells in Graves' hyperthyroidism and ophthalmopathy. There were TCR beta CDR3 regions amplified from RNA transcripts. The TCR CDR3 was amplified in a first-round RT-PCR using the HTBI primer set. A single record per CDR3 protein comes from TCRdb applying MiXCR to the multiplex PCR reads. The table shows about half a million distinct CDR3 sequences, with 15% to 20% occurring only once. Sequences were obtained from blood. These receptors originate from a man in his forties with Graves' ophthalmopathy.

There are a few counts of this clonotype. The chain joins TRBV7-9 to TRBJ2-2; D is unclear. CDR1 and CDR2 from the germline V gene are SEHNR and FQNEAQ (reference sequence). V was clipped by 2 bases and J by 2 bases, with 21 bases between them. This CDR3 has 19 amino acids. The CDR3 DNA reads TGTGCCAGCAGCTTATTCCCTCCCGCGGCAGACCAAAACACCGGGGAGCTGTTTTTT. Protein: CASSLFPPAADQNTGELFF. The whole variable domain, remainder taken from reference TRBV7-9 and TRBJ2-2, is DTGVSQNPRHKITKRGQNVTFRCDPISEHNRLYWYRQTLGQGPEFLTYFQNEAQLEKSRLLSDRFSAERPKGSFSTLEIQRTEQGDSAMYLCASSLFPPAADQNTGELFFGEGSRLTVL.

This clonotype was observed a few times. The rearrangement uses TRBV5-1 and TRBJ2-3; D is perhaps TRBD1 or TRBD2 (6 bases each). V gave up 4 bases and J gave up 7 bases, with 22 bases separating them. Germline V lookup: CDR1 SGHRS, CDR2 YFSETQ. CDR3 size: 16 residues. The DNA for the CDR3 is TGCGCCAGCAGCGTTGACGTGGGGGGCTCTCTTAATACGCAGTATTTT. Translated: CASSVDVGGSLNTQYF.

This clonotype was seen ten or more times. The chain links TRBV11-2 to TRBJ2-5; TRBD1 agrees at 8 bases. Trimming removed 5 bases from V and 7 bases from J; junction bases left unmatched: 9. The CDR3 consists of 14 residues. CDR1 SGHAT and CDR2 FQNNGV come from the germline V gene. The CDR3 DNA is TGTGCCAGCAGCCCGATGGACAGGGTCGGGACCCAGTACTTC. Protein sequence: CASSPMDRVGTQYF.

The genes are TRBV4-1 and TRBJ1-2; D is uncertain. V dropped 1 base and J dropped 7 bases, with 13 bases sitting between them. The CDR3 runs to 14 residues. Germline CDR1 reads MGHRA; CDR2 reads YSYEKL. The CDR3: CASSQAEGARGYTF. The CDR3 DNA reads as TGCGCCAGCAGCCAAGCGGAGGGAGCCCGTGGCTACACCTTC.

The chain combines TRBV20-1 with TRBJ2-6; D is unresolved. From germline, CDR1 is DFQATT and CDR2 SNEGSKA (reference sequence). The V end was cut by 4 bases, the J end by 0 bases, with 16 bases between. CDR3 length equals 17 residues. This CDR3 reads CSAKSYLSSSGANVLTF. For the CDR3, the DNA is TGCAGTGCTAAATCCTATCTGTCCAGCTCTGGGGCCAACGTCCTGACTTTC.

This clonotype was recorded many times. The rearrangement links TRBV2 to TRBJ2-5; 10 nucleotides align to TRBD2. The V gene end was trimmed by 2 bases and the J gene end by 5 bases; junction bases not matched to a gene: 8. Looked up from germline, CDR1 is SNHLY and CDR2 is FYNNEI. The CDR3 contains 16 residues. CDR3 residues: CASSERASGRLETQYF. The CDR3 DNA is TGTGCCAGCAGTGAAAGGGCTAGCGGGAGACTTGAGACCCAGTACTTC.

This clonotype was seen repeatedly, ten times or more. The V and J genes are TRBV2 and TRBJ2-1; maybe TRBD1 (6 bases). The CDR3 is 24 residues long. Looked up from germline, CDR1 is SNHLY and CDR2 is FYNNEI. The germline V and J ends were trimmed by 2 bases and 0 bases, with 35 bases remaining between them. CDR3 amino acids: CASSEMDLTASDSQIPSSYNEQFF. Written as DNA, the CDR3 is TGTGCCAGCAGTGAAATGGATTTGACTGCCTCGGACAGCCAAATCCCGAGCTCCTACAATGAGCAGTTCTTC.

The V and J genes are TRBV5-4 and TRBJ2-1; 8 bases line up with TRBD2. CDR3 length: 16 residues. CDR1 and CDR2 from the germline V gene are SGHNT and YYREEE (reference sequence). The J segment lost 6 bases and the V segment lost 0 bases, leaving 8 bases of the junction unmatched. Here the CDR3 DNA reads TGTGCCAGCAGCTTGGCTGCGGGGGGCCCGGGCAATGAGCAGTTCTTC. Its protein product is CASSLAAGGPGNEQFF. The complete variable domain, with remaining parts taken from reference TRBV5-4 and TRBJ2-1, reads ETGVTQSPTHLIKTRGQQVTLRCSSQSGHNTVSWYQQALGQGPQFIFQYYREEENGRGNFPPRFSGLQFPNYSSELNVNALELDDSALYLCASSLAAGGPGNEQFFGPGTRLTVL.

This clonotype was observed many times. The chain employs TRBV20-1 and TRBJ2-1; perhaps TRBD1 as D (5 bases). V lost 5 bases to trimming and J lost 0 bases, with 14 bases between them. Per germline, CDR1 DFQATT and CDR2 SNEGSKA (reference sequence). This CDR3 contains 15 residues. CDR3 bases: TGCAGTGCTCAGGGATCAGGAAGCTCCTACAATGAGCAGTTCTTC. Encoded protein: CSAQGSGSSYNEQFF.

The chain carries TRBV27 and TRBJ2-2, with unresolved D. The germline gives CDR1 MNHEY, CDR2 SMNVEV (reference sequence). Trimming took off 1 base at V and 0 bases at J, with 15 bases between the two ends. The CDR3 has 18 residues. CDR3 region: CASSLYPQRTANTGELFF. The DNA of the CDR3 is TGTGCCAGCAGTTTATACCCCCAAAGGACGGCGAACACCGGGGAGCTGTTTTTT.

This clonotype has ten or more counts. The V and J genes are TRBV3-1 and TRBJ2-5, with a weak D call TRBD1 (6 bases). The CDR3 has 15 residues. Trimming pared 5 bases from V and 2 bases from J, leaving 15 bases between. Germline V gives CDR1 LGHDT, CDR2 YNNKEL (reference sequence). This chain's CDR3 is CASSTTTGPQETQYF. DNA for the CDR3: TGTGCCAGCAGCACTACTACAGGGCCGCAAGAGACCCAGTACTTC.

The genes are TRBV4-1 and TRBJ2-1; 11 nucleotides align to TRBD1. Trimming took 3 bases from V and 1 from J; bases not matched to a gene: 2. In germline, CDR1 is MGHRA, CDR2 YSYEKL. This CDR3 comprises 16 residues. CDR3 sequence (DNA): TGCGCCAGCAGCCAGGACAGGGGGCGGTCCTACAATGAGCAGTTCTTC. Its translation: CASSQDRGRSYNEQFF.